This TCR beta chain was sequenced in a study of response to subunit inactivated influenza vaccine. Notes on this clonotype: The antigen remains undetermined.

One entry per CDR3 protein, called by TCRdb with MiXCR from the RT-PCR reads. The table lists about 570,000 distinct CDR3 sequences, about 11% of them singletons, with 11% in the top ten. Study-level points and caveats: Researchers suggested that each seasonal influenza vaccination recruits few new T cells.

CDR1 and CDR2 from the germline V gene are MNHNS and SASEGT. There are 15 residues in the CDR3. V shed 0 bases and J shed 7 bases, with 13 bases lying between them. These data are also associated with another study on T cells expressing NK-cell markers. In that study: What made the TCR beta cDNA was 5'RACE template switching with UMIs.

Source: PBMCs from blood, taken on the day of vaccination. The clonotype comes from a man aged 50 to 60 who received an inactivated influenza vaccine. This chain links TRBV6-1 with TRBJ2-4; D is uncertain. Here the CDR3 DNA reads TGTGCCAGCAGTGAAGCGCTATTAGGCCCCAACATTCAGTACTTC. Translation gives CASSEALLGPNIQYF.